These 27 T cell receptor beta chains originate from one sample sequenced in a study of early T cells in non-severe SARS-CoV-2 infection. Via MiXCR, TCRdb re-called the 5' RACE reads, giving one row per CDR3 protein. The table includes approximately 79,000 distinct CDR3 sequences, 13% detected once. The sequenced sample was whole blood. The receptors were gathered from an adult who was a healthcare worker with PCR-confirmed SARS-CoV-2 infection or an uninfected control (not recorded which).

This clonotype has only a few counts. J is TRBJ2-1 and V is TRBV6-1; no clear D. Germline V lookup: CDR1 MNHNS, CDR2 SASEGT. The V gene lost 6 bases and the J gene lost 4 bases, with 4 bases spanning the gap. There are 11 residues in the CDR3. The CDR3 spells CASRGYNEQFF. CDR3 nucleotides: TGTGCCAGCAGAGGTTACAATGAGCAGTTCTTC.

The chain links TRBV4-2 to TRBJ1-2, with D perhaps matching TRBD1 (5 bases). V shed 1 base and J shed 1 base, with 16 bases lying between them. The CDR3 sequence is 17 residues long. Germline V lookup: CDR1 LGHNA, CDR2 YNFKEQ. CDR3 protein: CASSQGIGEEVNYGYTF. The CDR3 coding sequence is TGTGCCAGCAGCCAAGGAATAGGGGAGGAAGTTAACTATGGCTACACCTTC.

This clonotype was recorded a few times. CDR3 nucleotide sequence: TGTGCCAGCAGTACTAATACGGACAGGGGAAATCAGCCCCAGCATTTT. It codes for CASSTNTDRGNQPQHF. This chain joins TRBV28 and TRBJ1-5, with TRBD1 matching 9 bases. Germline V gene lookup returns CDR1 MDHEN and CDR2 SYDVKM. V shed 5 bases and J 4 bases; nucleotides not matched to a gene: 9. The length of the CDR3 is 16 residues.

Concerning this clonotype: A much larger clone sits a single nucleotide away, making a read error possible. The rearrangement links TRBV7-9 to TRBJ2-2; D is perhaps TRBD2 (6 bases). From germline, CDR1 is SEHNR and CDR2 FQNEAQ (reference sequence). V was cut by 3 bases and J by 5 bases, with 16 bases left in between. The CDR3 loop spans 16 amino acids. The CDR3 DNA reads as TGTGCCAGCAGCTTGCCTAGCGAGAGACGGACCGGGGAGCTGTTTTTT. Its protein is CASSLPSERRTGELFF.

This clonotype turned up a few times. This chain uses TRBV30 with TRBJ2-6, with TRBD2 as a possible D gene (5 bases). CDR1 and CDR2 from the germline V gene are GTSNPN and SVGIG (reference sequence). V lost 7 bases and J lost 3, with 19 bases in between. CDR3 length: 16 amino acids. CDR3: CAFAAPRVFGANVLTF. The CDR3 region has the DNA TGTGCCTTTGCTGCCCCGAGGGTTTTTGGGGCCAACGTCCTGACTTTC.

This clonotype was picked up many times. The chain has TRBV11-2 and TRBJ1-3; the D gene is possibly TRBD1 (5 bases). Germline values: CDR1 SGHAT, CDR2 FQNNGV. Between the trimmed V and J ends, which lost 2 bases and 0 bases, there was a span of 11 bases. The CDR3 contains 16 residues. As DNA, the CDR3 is TGTGCCAGCAGCTTAAACAGGAGAGGCTCTGGAAACACCATATATTTT. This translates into CASSLNRRGSGNTIYF.

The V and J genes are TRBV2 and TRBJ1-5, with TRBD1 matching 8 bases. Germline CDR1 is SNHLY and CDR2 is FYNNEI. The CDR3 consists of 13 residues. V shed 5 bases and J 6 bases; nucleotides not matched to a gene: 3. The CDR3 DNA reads TGTGCCAGCAGTACAGGGGGAAGTCAGCCCCAGCATTTT. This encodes CASSTGGSQPQHF.

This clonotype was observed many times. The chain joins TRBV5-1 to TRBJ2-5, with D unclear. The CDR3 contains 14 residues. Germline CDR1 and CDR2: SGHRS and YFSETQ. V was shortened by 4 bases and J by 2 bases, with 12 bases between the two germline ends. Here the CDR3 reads CASSPDGTQETQYF. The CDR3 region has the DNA TGCGCCAGCAGCCCGGACGGAACTCAAGAGACCCAGTACTTC.

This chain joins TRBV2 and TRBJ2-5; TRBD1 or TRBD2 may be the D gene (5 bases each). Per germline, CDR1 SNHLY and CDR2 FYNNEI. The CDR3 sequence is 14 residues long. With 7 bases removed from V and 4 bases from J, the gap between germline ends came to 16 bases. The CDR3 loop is CASKVGGRRETQYF. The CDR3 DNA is TGTGCCAGCAAAGTTGGGGGACGTCGAGAGACCCAGTACTTC. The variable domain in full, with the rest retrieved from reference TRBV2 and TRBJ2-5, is EPEVTQTPSHQVTQMGQEVILRCVPISNHLYFYWYRQILGQKVEFLVSFYNNEISEKSEIFDDQFSVERPDGSNFTLKIRSTKLEDSAMYFCASKVGGRRETQYFGPGTRLLVL.

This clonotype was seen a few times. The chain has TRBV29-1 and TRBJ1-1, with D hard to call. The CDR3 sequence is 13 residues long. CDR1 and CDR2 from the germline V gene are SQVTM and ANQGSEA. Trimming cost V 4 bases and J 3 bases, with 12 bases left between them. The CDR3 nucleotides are TGCAGCGTTGTATCTGGGGTCGACACTGAAGCTTTCTTT. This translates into CSVVSGVDTEAFF.

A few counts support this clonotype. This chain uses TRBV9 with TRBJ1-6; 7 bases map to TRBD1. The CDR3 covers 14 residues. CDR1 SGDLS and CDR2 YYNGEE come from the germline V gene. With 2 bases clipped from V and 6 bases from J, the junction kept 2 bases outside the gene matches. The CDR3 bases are TGTGCCAGCAGCGTTACAGGGGTTAATTCACCCCTCCACTTT. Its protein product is CASSVTGVNSPLHF.

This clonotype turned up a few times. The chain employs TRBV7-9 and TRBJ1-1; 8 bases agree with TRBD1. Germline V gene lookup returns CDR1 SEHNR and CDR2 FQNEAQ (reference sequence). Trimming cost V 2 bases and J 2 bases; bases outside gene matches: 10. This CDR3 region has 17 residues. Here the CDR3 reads CASSLLRQQGENTEAFF. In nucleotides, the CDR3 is TGTGCCAGCAGCTTATTGAGGCAACAGGGGGAAAACACTGAAGCTTTCTTT.

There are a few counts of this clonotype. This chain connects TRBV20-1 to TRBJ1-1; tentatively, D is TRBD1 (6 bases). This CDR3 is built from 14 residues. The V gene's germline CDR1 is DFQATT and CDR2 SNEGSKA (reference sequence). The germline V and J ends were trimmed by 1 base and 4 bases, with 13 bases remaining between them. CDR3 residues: CSARVGGQSTEAFF. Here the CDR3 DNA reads TGCAGTGCTAGAGTAGGGGGGCAGAGCACTGAAGCTTTCTTT.

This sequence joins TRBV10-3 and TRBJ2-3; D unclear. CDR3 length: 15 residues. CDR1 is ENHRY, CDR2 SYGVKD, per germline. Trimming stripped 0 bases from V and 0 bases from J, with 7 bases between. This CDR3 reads CAISESVGSTDTQYF. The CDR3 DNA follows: TGTGCCATCAGTGAGTCAGTCGGGAGCACAGATACGCAGTATTTT.

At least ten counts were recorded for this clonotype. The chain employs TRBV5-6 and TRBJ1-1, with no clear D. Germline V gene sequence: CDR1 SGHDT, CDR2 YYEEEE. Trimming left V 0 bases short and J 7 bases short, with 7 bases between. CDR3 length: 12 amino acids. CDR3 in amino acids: CASSLDIGEAFF. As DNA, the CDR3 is TGTGCCAGCAGCTTGGACATTGGTGAAGCTTTCTTT.

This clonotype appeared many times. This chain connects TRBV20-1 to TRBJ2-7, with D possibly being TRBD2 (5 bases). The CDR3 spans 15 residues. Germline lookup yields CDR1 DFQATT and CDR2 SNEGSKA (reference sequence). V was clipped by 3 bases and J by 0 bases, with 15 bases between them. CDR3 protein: CSARPGSAFSYEQYF. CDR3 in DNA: TGCAGTGCTAGGCCGGGATCTGCTTTCTCCTACGAGCAGTACTTC.

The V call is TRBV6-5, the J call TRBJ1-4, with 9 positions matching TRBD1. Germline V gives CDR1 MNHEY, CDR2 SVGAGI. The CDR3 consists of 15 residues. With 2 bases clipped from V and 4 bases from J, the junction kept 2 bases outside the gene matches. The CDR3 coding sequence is TGTGCCAGCAGTTACGGGGACAGGGTTAATGAAAAACTGTTTTTT. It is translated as CASSYGDRVNEKLFF.

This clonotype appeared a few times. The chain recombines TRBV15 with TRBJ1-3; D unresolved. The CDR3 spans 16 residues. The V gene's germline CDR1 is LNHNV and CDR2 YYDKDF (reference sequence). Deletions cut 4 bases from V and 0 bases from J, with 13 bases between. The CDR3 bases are TGTGCCACCAGCATTCCGGACGGGAACTCTGGAAACACCATATATTTT. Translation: CATSIPDGNSGNTIYF.

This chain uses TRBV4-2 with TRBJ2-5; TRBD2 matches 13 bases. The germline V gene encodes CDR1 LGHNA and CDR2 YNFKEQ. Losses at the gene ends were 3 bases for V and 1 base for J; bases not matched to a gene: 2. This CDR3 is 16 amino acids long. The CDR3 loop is CASSHGTSGAQETQYF. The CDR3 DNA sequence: TGTGCCAGCAGCCACGGGACTAGCGGGGCCCAAGAGACCCAGTACTTC.

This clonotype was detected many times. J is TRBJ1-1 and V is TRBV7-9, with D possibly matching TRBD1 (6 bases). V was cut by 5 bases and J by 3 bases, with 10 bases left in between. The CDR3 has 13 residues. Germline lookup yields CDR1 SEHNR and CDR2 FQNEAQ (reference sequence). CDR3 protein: CASSTGQYTEAFF. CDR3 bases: TGTGCCAGCAGCACCGGACAGTACACTGAAGCTTTCTTT.

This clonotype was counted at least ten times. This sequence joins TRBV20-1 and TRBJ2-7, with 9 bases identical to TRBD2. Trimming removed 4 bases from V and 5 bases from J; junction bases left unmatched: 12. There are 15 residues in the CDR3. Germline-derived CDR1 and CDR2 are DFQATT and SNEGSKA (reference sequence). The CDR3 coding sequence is TGCAGTGCTACCCATCTAGCGGGATTTCCCCACGAGCAGTACTTC. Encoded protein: CSATHLAGFPHEQYF.

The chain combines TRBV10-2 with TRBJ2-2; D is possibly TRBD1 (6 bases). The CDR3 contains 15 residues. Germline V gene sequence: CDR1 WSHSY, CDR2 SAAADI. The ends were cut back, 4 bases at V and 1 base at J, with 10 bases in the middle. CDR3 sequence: CASSAPTGNTGELFF. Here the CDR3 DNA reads TGCGCCAGCAGTGCCCCGACAGGGAACACCGGGGAGCTGTTTTTT.

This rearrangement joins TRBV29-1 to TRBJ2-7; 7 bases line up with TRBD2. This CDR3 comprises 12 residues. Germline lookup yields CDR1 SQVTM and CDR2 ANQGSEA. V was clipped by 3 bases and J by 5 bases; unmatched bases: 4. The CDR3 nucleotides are TGCAGCGTTGACAAGGGAGGGGACGAGCAGTACTTC. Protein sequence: CSVDKGGDEQYF.

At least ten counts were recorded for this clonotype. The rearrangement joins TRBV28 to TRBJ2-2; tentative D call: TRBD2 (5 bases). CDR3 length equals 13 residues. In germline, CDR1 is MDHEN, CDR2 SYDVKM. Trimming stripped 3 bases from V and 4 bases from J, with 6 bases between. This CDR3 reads CASSLGSTGELFF. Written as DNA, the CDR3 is TGTGCCAGCAGTTTGGGGAGCACCGGGGAGCTGTTTTTT.

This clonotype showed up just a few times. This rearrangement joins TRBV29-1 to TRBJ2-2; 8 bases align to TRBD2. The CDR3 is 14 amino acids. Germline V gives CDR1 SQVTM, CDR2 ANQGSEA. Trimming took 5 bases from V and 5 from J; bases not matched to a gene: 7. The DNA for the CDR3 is TGCAGCGTTCTGTTCGAGCGGGGGACCGGGGAGCTGTTTTTT. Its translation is CSVLFERGTGELFF.

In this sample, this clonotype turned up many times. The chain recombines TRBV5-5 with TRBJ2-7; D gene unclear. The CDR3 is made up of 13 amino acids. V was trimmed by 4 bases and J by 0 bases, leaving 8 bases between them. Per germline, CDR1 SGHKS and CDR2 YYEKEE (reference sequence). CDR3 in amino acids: CASSHPTSYEQYF. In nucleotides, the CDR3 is TGTGCCAGCAGCCACCCAACCTCCTACGAGCAGTACTTC.

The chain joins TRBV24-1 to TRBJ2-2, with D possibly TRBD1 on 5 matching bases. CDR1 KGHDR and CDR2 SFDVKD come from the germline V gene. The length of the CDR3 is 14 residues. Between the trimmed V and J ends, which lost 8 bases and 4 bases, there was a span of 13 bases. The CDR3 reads CATMGRVATGELFF. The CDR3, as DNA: TGTGCCACCATGGGCAGGGTTGCCACCGGGGAGCTGTTTTTT.